This T cell receptor beta chain is from a study of Ad26.COV2.S vaccination and SARS-CoV-2 variants. The wider study: Once or twice, 56 days apart, Ad26.COV2.S was delivered intramuscularly.

On this clone: Its target is unknown.

Study-level findings and limits: Spike-specific responses of CD8+ and CD4+ T cells were reported to display substantial breadth after vaccination.

Repertoires were generated with immunoSEQ multiplex PCR, while TCRdb's copy carries only in-frame clones and drops some. The sample contains roughly 380,000 clones, around 87% of which appear only once. The treatment: around 19 received Ad26.COV2.S at low or high dose, single or two shots; several received placebo; per-sample allocation not given. All samples were drawn on day 63, counting from the first vaccine or placebo injection. Within Boston, the person who donated was an adult of 18-55 years. With 5 bases clipped from V and 3 bases from J, the junction kept 7 bases outside the gene matches. From germline, CDR1 is MDHEN and CDR2 SYDVKM. There are 14 residues in the CDR3.

The TCR sequence derives from a person between 18 and 60 years old who received the Ad26.COV2.S COVID-19 vaccine or a placebo. This sequence joins TRBV28 and TRBJ2-7; 7 nucleotides line up with TRBD1. Sequencing used peripheral blood, obtained in a trial of Ad26.COV2.S vaccine versus placebo. The CDR3 DNA reads TGTGCCAGCAGTCCAGCTTGGGACAGCTACGAGCAGTACTTC. It encodes CASSPAWDSYEQYF.